These T cell receptor beta chains were read from a single sample in a study of beta chain features in type 1 diabetes. Sequencing used immunoSEQ multiplex PCR; TCRdb keeps in-frame clones, though not all of them. The sample contains around 14,000 clones, about 66% of which appear only once. Sequencing input: stem cell memory CD4+ T cells from blood. The receptors stem from a young woman with type 1 diabetes. Each CDR3 is given without its conserved first and last residue. Rows may omit the clone size; those that give it use once, few, many or a size class.

TRBJ1-1	TRBV2	-	ASKETEAF
TRBJ2-1	TRBV12-2	-	ASRLLKRAAPNEQF
TRBJ2-1	TRBV7-9	few	ASSLVPSGQNNEQF
TRBJ2-1	TRBV4-2	-	ASSSGTGDYEQF
TRBJ2-7	TRBV6-5	-	ASRPGQGYEQY
TRBJ1-5	TRBV18	-	ASSPQGSRPPQH
TRBJ1-5	TRBV19	-	ASSRDGTANQPQH
TRBJ2-5	TRBV4-3	-	ASSQEVATETQY
TRBJ1-1	TRBV12-5	-	ASGAPGAF
TRBJ2-7	TRBV5-1	-	ASGRGQGAYEQY
TRBJ2-7	TRBV10-3	few	AISSPGGGEQY
TRBJ2-7	TRBV7-2	few	ASSPLTGSEYEQY
TRBJ2-1	TRBV5-4	-	ASSLRTSGPNEQF
TRBJ2-5	TRBV12-5	-	ASDKAGDQETQY
TRBJ2-5	TRBV6-5	-	ASRPMDGGKTQY
TRBJ2-3	TRBV7-9	-	ASSPASHRGDTQY
TRBJ2-7	TRBV4-1	few	ASSHPAGNSYEQY